The clone carrying this T cell receptor (beta chain) was found many times. The germline V and J ends were trimmed by 5 bases and 2 bases, with 12 bases remaining between them. This CDR3 contains 14 residues. Germline lookup yields CDR1 SGHRS and CDR2 YFSETQ. Individual cDNA molecules received unique molecular identifiers during library preparation. TCRdb re-called the 5' RACE reads through MiXCR, storing one row per CDR3 protein. The sample shows fewer than 60,000 distinct CDR3 sequences, less than 9.5% of them seen only once. This sample is part of a study of early T cells in non-severe SARS-CoV-2 infection. Study background: Sequencing of bulk RNA from unsorted whole blood was done, without chain pairing.

The sample taken for sequencing was whole blood. The TCR was taken from an adult who was a healthcare worker with PCR-confirmed SARS-CoV-2 infection or an uninfected control (not recorded which). The chain has TRBV5-1 and TRBJ2-3; D unresolved. The DNA of the CDR3 is TGCGCCAGCAGGGCCCAGCCCTCCACAGATACGCAGTATTTT. Translating gives CASRAQPSTDTQYF.